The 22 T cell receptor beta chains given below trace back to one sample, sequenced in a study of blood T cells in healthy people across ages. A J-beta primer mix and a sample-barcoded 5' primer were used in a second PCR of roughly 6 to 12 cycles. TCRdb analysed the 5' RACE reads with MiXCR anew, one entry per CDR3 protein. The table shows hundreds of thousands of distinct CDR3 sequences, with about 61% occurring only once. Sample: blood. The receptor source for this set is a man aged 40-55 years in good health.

The CDR3 sequence is CASSLASGGTYF. The CDR3 DNA sequence: TGTGCCAGCAGCTTAGCGAGCGGGGGAACGTACTTC. V gene TRBV11-2 combines with J gene TRBJ2-4; 8 nucleotides agree with TRBD2. The V gene's germline CDR1 is SGHAT and CDR2 FQNNGV. Losses at the gene ends were 1 base for V and 15 bases for J; bases not matched to a gene: 5. This CDR3 comprises 12 residues.

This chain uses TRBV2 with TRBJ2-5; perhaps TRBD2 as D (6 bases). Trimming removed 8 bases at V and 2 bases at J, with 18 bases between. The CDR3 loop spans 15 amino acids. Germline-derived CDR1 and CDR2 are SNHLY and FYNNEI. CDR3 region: CASGGLTGPQETQYF. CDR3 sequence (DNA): TGTGCCAGCGGGGGGTTAACCGGGCCTCAAGAGACCCAGTACTTC.

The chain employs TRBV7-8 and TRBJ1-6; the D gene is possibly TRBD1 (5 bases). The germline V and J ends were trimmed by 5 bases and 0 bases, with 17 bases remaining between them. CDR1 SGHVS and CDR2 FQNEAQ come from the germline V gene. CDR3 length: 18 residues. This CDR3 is CASSRRAEGSSYNSPLHF. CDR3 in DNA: TGTGCCAGCAGCCGACGGGCCGAGGGGAGCTCCTATAATTCACCCCTCCACTTT.

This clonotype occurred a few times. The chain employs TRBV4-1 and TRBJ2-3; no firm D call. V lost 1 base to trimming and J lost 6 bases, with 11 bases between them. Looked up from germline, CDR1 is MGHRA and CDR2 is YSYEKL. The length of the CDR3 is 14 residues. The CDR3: CASSQGPAGDTQYF. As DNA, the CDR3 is TGCGCCAGCAGCCAAGGTCCAGCTGGGGATACGCAGTATTTT.

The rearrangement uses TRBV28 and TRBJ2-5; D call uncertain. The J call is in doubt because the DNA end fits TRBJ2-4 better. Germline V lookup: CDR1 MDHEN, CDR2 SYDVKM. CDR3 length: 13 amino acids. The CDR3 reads CASSSPGFNIQYF. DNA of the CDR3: TGTGCCAGCAGTTCTCCGGGTTTCAACATTCAGTACTTC.

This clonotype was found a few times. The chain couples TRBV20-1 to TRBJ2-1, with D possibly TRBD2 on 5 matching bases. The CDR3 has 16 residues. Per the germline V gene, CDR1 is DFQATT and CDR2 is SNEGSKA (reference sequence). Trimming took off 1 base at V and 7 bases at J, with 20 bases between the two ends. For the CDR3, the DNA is TGCAGTGCTAGAGCTTCTTACGGGGTAGGAATAAATGAGCAGTTCTTC. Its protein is CSARASYGVGINEQFF.

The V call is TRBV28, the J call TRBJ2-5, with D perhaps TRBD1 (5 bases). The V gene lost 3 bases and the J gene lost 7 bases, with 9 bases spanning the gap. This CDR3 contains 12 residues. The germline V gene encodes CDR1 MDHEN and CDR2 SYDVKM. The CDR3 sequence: CASSFSTGTQYF. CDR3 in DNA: TGTGCCAGCAGTTTCAGTACAGGGACCCAGTACTTC.

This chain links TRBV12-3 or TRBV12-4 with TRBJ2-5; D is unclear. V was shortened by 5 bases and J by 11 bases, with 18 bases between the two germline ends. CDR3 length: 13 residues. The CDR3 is CASSGVENNEQYF. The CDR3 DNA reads TGTGCCAGCAGTGGGGTAGAAAACAATGAGCAGTACTTC.

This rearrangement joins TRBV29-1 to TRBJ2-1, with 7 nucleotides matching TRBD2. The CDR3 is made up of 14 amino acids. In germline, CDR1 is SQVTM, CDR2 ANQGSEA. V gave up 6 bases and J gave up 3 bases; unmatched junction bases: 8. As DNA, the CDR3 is TGCAGCGTCAGACGGGGCGGGGGCTACAATGAGCAGTTCTTC. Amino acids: CSVRRGGGYNEQFF.

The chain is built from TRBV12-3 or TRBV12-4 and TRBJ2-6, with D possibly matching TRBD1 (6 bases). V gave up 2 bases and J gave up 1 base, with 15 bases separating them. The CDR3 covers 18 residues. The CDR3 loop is CASSLKAGEWSGANVLTF. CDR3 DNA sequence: TGTGCCAGCAGTTTAAAGGCAGGGGAGTGGTCTGGGGCCAACGTCCTGACTTTC.

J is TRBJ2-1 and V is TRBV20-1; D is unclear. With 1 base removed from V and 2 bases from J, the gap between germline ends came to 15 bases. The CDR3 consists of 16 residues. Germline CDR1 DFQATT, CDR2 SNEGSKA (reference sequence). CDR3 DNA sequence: TGCAGTGCTAGAGGATTCGAGGCCGGTACCTACAATGAGCAGTTCTTC. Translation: CSARGFEAGTYNEQFF.

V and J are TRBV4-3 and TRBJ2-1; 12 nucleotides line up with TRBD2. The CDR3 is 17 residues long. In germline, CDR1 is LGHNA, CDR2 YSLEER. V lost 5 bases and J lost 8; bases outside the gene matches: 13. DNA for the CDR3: TGCGCCAGCAGCGTTGAGGCTAGCGGGAGGGCCTGGGATGAGCAGTTCTTC. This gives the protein CASSVEASGRAWDEQFF.

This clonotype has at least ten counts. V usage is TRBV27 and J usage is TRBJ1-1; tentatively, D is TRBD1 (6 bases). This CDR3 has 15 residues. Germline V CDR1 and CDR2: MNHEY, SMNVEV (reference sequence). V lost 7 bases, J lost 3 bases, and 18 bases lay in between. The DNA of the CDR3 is TGTGCCAGCATATCGGTTTCTTCAGGGGACACTGAAGCTTTCTTT. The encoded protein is CASISVSSGDTEAFF.

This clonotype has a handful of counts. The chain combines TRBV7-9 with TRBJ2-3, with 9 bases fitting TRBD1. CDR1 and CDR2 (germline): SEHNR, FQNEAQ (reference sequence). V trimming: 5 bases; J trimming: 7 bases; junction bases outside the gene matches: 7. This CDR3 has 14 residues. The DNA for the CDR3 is TGTGCCAGCAGCAACCCGGACAGGGGAAATACGCAGTATTTT. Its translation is CASSNPDRGNTQYF.

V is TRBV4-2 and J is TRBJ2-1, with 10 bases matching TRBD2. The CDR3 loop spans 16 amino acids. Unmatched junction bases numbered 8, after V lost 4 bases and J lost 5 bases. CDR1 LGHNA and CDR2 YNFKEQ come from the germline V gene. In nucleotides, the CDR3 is TGTGCCAGCAGCCGGCAGGGGACTAGCGCACACAATGAGCAGTTCTTC. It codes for CASSRQGTSAHNEQFF.

The CDR3 sequence is CASSGLKSSYEQYF. The CDR3 DNA reads TGTGCCAGCAGCGGGCTTAAGAGCTCCTACGAGCAGTACTTC. The chain uses TRBV7-9 and TRBJ2-7, with D uncertain. The CDR3 covers 14 residues. Germline V gives CDR1 SEHNR, CDR2 FQNEAQ (reference sequence). The V end lost 5 bases, the J end lost 0 bases, and 11 bases lay between the germline ends.

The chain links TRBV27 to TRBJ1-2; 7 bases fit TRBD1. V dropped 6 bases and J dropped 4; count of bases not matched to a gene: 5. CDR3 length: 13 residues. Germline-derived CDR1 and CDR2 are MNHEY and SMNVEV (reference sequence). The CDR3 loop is CASRADRSYGYTF. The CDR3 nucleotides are TGTGCCAGCAGAGCGGACAGGAGCTATGGCTACACCTTC.

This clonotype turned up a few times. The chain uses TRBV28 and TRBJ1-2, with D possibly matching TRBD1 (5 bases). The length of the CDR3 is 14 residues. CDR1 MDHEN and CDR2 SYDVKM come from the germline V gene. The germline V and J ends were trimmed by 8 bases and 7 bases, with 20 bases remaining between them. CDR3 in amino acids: CASGLQAPMGGYTF. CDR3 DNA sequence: TGTGCCAGCGGGTTACAGGCCCCAATGGGTGGCTACACCTTC.

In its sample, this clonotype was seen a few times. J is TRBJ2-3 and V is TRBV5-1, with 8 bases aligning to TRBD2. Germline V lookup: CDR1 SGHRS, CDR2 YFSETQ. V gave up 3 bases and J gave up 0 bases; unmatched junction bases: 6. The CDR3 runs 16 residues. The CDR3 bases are TGCGCCAGCAGCTCCTTAACTAGCGGAAGCACAGATACGCAGTATTTT. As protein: CASSSLTSGSTDTQYF.

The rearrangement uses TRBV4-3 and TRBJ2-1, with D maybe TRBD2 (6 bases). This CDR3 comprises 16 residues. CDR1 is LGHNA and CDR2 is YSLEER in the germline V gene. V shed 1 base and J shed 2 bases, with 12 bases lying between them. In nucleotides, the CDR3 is TGCGCCAGCAGCCAAGTTCCGCGGGAAGCCTACAATGAGCAGTTCTTC. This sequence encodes CASSQVPREAYNEQFF.

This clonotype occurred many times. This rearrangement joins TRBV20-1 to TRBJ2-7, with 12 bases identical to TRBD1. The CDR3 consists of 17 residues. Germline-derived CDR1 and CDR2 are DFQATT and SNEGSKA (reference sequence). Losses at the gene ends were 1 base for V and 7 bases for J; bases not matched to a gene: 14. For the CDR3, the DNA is TGCAGTGCTAGAGCGTGGGACAGGGGGCGGTATGGGGATGAGCAGTACTTC. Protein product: CSARAWDRGRYGDEQYF.

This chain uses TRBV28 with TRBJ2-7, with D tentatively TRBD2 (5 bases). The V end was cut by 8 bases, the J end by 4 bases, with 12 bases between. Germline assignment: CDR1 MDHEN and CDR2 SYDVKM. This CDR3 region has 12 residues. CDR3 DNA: TGTGCCAGCGGGAGACTCGATTACGAGCAGTACTTC. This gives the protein CASGRLDYEQYF.